This T cell receptor beta chain was identified in a study of cytomegalovirus exposure and HLA in healthy donors. Whole-study findings and limits: Per a later analysis, HLA-associated TCR beta chains showed more clonal expansion than other, equally common TCR beta chains. Later genetic work tied a missense DCLRE1C variant to beta-chain V and J trimming.

To note about this clone: Its antigen is unknown. Other DNA sequences in the sample encode the same CDR3.

The CDR3 totals 13 residues. CDR1 is SGHTA, CDR2 FQGTGA, per germline. With 5 bases removed from V and 3 bases from J, the gap between germline ends came to 11 bases. Primers: 60 Vbeta forward and 13 Jbeta reverse. Sequencing used immunoSEQ multiplex PCR; TCRdb keeps in-frame clones, though not all of them. The sample has around 64,000 clones, 65% to 75% seen once. This clonotype originated in a man younger than 40 in good health and CMV-seropositive. The chain couples TRBV7-3 to TRBJ2-7; TRBD2 might be the D (5 bases). The source material was PBMCs. Here the CDR3 DNA reads TGTGCCAGCAGCCCAAGCGGCGGCTACGAGCAGTACTTC. Translating it yields CASSPSGGYEQYF.